The 22 T cell receptor beta chains given below trace back to one sample, sequenced in a study of T cell repertoires in cytomegalovirus infection. The antigens these receptors bind are not known. TCRdb recomputed calls from the reads with MiXCR, one row per CDR3 protein. The sample comprises a few hundred thousand distinct CDR3 sequences, just under 40% of which are singletons, and roughly 50% rests with the top ten. The source material was cultured PBMCs, sampled from culture after CMV antigen stimulation. These receptors came from a human donor in good health (CMV status not recorded). Some clones in this sample may be carry-over from other donors' samples.

CDR3 in DNA: TGCGCCAGCAGCTTGGGTTTACCCCGCACAGATACGCAGTATTTT. This translates into CASSLGLPRTDTQYF. This sequence joins TRBV5-1 and TRBJ2-3; the D is unclear. The CDR3 covers 15 residues. Trimming removed 0 bases from V and 1 base from J, with 9 bases in between. Looked up from germline, CDR1 is SGHRS and CDR2 is YFSETQ. Combining the CDR3 with reference TRBV5-1 and TRBJ2-3 gives the whole variable domain KAGVTQTPRYLIKTRGQQVTLSCSPISGHRSVSWYQQTPGQGLQFLFEYFSETQRNKGNFPGRFSGRQFSNSRSEMNVSTLELGDSALYLCASSLGLPRTDTQYFGPGTRLTVL.

The V gene is TRBV20-1, the J gene TRBJ2-1; D perhaps matches TRBD2 (5 bases). The CDR3 totals 15 residues. The germline V gene encodes CDR1 DFQATT and CDR2 SNEGSKA (reference sequence). Trimming took off 2 bases at V and 6 bases at J, with 17 bases between the two ends. The chain's CDR3 is CSARRYQRTLNEQFF. CDR3 bases: TGCAGTGCTAGAAGGTACCAGCGGACCCTCAATGAGCAGTTCTTC.

V and J are TRBV25-1 and TRBJ1-2; D is uncertain. Deletions cut 3 bases from V and 4 bases from J, with 15 bases between. Germline V gene sequence: CDR1 MGHDK, CDR2 SYGVNS. The CDR3 has 15 residues. CDR3 sequence reads: CASSDMASILYGYTF. DNA of the CDR3: TGTGCCAGCAGTGATATGGCCTCCATACTCTATGGCTACACCTTC.

The chain employs TRBV7-2 and TRBJ2-5, with 7 bases aligning to TRBD2. V was pared by 3 bases and J by 2 bases, with 9 bases of the junction left unmatched. Germline V gene sequence: CDR1 SGHTA, CDR2 FQGNSA. CDR3 length: 16 residues. Here the CDR3 reads CASSLWDYPWQETQYF. As DNA, the CDR3 is TGTGCCAGCAGCTTGTGGGACTACCCGTGGCAAGAGACCCAGTACTTC.

V usage is TRBV2 and J usage is TRBJ1-2; no reliable D call. V dropped 3 bases and J dropped 5 bases, with 13 bases sitting between them. The CDR3 extends over 14 amino acids. Germline V gene lookup returns CDR1 SNHLY and CDR2 FYNNEI. The chain's CDR3 is CASSETRSAYGYTF. CDR3 in DNA: TGTGCCAGCAGTGAGACGAGATCGGCTTATGGCTACACCTTC.

The chain couples TRBV7-8 to TRBJ1-1, with a weak D call TRBD1 (6 bases). Trimming left V 5 bases short and J 2 bases short, with 12 bases between. Germline lookup yields CDR1 SGHVS and CDR2 FQNEAQ. The CDR3 covers 14 residues. DNA of the CDR3: TGTGCCAGCAGCGCGCACAGGGCTAACACTGAAGCTTTCTTT. Translation: CASSAHRANTEAFF. Full variable domain (missing parts from reference TRBV7-8 and TRBJ1-1): GAGVSQSPRYKVAKRGQDVALRCDPISGHVSLFWYQQALGQGPEFLTYFQNEAQLDKSGLPSDRFFAERPEGSVSTLKIQRTQQEDSAVYLCASSAHRANTEAFFGQGTRLTVV.

This clonotype has more than one count but fewer than ten. This chain joins TRBV7-2 and TRBJ2-5, with a possible D match to TRBD1 (5 bases). The germline V gene encodes CDR1 SGHTA and CDR2 FQGNSA. The CDR3 consists of 13 residues. V was trimmed by 5 bases and J by 2 bases, leaving 9 bases between them. CDR3 sequence reads: CASSRNRQETQYF. The CDR3 DNA is TGTGCCAGCAGCCGTAACAGGCAAGAGACCCAGTACTTC.

Only a few counts were recorded for this clonotype. The chain uses TRBV7-6 and TRBJ1-4; maybe TRBD1 (5 bases). The length of the CDR3 is 15 residues. Trimming took off 5 bases at V and 9 bases at J, with 19 bases between the two ends. Germline V gene data show CDR1 as SGHVS and CDR2 as FNYEAQ. The CDR3 sequence: CASSPSRGRPKKLFF. The CDR3 region has the DNA TGTGCCAGCAGCCCCTCGCGGGGCCGGCCCAAAAAACTGTTTTTT.

The chain carries TRBV7-9 and TRBJ2-1, with TRBD2 matching over 9 bases. CDR3 length: 16 residues. The trim removed 4 bases at V and 7 bases at J, leaving 11 bases unmatched. Germline CDR1 and CDR2: SEHNR and FQNEAQ (reference sequence). The CDR3 loop reads CASSSRGAGGGNEQFF. DNA for the CDR3: TGTGCCAGCAGCTCCCGTGGAGCGGGAGGAGGTAATGAGCAGTTCTTC.

The rearrangement uses TRBV7-9 and TRBJ2-5; D might be TRBD2 (5 bases). Trimming removed 4 bases from V and 5 bases from J, with 17 bases in between. In germline, CDR1 is SEHNR, CDR2 FQNEAQ (reference sequence). The CDR3 consists of 15 residues. CDR3 nucleotides: TGTGCCAGCAGCTCAAGGACTTCATCCCCGGAGACCCAGTACTTC. Translated: CASSSRTSSPETQYF.

This chain joins TRBV11-2 and TRBJ1-5; 7 bases match TRBD1. The CDR3 loop spans 17 amino acids. V shed 6 bases, J shed 0 bases, and the junction held 11 bases outside the gene matches. The germline V gene encodes CDR1 SGHAT and CDR2 FQNNGV. The CDR3 DNA reads TGTGCCAGCAGGCCCCCTTTACAGGGGCCTAGCAATCAGCCCCAGCATTTT. Its translation: CASRPPLQGPSNQPQHF.

This rearrangement joins TRBV2 to TRBJ1-1; 7 bases are a match to TRBD1. The CDR3 loop spans 14 amino acids. Per germline, CDR1 SNHLY and CDR2 FYNNEI. V shed 6 bases, J shed 6 bases, and the junction held 10 bases outside the gene matches. CDR3 region: CASRSERGQAEAFF. In DNA, the CDR3 is TGTGCCAGCAGATCAGAAAGGGGGCAGGCTGAAGCTTTCTTT.

The V and J genes are TRBV14 and TRBJ2-1; TRBD2 aligns across 11 bases. The CDR3 loop spans 15 amino acids. Germline CDR1 is SGHDN and CDR2 is FVKESK. The J segment lost 9 bases and the V segment lost 6 bases, leaving 10 bases of the junction unmatched. The CDR3 DNA follows: TGTGCCAGCAGTTACGGACTAGCGGGCCGGGGTGAGCAGTTCTTC. It translates to CASSYGLAGRGEQFF.

The chain links TRBV10-3 to TRBJ2-3, with D perhaps TRBD2 (6 bases). This CDR3 region has 15 residues. Per germline, CDR1 ENHRY and CDR2 SYGVKD. V was trimmed by 4 bases and J by 1 base, leaving 12 bases between them. CDR3 amino acids: CAISARGKGTDTQYF. CDR3 DNA sequence: TGTGCCATCAGTGCTCGGGGGAAGGGCACAGATACGCAGTATTTT.

A few counts support this clonotype. This rearrangement joins TRBV7-9 to TRBJ2-2; D is uncertain. The V end was cut by 4 bases, the J end by 0 bases, with 9 bases between. The CDR3 loop spans 15 amino acids. Looked up from germline, CDR1 is SEHNR and CDR2 is FQNEAQ (reference sequence). The CDR3 region is CASSSRRSNTGELFF. The CDR3, as DNA: TGTGCCAGCAGCTCAAGACGGTCGAACACCGGGGAGCTGTTTTTT.

In its sample, this clonotype was seen a few times. This rearrangement joins TRBV7-9 to TRBJ2-2; D not resolved. CDR1 and CDR2 (germline): SEHNR, FQNEAQ (reference sequence). The V end lost 5 bases, the J end lost 7 bases, and 17 bases lay between the germline ends. This CDR3 comprises 15 residues. Here the CDR3 reads CASSPSGWFGGELFF. DNA for the CDR3: TGTGCCAGCAGCCCTAGTGGATGGTTCGGCGGGGAGCTGTTTTTT.

This chain's CDR3 is CASSRAFFNEQFF. CDR3 DNA: TGTGCCAGCAGCCGCGCCTTCTTCAATGAGCAGTTCTTC. The chain employs TRBV7-2 and TRBJ2-1, with D unclear. The ends were cut back, 5 bases at V and 6 bases at J, with 11 bases in the middle. This CDR3 contains 13 residues. The germline CDR1 and CDR2 sequences are SGHTA and FQGNSA.

The chain links TRBV19 to TRBJ2-1; possibly TRBD2 for D (6 bases). CDR3 size: 14 residues. V was clipped by 4 bases and J by 4 bases, with 11 bases between them. Looked up from germline, CDR1 is LNHDA and CDR2 is SQIVND (reference sequence). The DNA of the CDR3 is TGTGCCAGTAGTAGGGACGCGGGATACAATGAGCAGTTCTTC. It encodes CASSRDAGYNEQFF.

The chain couples TRBV15 to TRBJ1-1; D gene uncertain. V was cut by 1 base and J by 11 bases, with 14 bases left in between. The CDR3 extends over 13 amino acids. Per the germline V gene, CDR1 is LNHNV and CDR2 is YYDKDF (reference sequence). CDR3 coding DNA: TGTGCCACCAGCAGAGTCGGTCTTCTGGATGCTTTCTTT. Its translation: CATSRVGLLDAFF.

This clonotype was recorded at least ten times. The chain links TRBV7-2 to TRBJ2-3; D might be TRBD1 or TRBD2, each matching 5 bases. This CDR3 has 14 residues. Per germline, CDR1 SGHTA and CDR2 FQGNSA. V lost 5 bases and J lost 2, with 11 bases in between. The CDR3 bases are TGTGCCAGCAGCCGGGACCGGGCCACAGATACGCAGTATTTT. It codes for CASSRDRATDTQYF.

This clonotype showed up just a few times. The chain has TRBV12-3 or TRBV12-4 and TRBJ2-7; D call uncertain. Trimming shortened V by 0 bases and J by 8 bases, and 11 bases separated the two germline ends. The CDR3 has 13 residues. CDR3 sequence: CASSLALDGKQYF. Here the CDR3 DNA reads TGTGCCAGCAGTTTAGCGCTGGATGGGAAGCAGTACTTC.

Many counts were recorded for this clonotype. This chain links TRBV7-2 with TRBJ2-3; no firm D call. Germline CDR1 SGHTA, CDR2 FQGNSA. The CDR3 runs to 13 residues. V was pared by 1 base and J by 6 bases, with 8 bases between. The CDR3 region is CASSLVVADTQYF. Here the CDR3 DNA reads TGTGCCAGCAGCTTAGTGGTAGCCGATACGCAGTATTTT.